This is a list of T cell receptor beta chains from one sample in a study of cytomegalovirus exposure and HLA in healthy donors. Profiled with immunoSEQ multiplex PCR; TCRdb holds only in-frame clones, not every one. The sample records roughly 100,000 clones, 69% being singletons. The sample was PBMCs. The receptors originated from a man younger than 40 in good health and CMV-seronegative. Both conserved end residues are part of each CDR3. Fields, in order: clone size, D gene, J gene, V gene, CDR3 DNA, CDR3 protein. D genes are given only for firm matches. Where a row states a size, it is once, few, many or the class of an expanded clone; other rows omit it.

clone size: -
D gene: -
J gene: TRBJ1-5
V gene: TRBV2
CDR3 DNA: TGTGCCAGCAGTGAAATTTCCGGTGGCAATCAGCCCCAGCATTTT
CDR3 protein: CASSEISGGNQPQHF

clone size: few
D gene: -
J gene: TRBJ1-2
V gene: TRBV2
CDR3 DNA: TGTGCCAGCAGTCTCCAAGGACAGAATAACTATGGCTACACCTTC
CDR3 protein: CASSLQGQNNYGYTF

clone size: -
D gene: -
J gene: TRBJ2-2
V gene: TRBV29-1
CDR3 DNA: TGCAGCGTTGGGGCGAATAGGGACTCAAACACCGGGGAGCTGTTTTTT
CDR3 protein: CSVGANRDSNTGELFF

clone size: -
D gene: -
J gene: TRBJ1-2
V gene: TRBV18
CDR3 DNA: TGTGCCAGCTCACCCGGACAGACCTATGGCTACACCTTC
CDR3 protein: CASSPGQTYGYTF

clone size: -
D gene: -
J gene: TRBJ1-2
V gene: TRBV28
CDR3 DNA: TGTGCCAGCAGTTTAACCCAGGACTATGGCTACACCTTC
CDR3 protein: CASSLTQDYGYTF

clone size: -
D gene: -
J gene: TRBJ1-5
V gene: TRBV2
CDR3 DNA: TGTGCCAGCAGGGGTAACAGGGACCAGCCCCAGCATTTT
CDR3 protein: CASRGNRDQPQHF

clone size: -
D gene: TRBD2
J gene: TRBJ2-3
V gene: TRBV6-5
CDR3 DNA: TGTGCCAGCAGTTGGACTAGCGACCCAGATACGCAGTATTTT
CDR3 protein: CASSWTSDPDTQYF

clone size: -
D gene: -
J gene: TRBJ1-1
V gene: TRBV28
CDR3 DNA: TGTGCCAGCTTTGGGTTGGGTTACGGGGGTGAAGCTTTCTTT
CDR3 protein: CASFGLGYGGEAFF

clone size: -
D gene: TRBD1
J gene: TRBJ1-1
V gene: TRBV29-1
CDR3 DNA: TGCAGCGTTACAGGGGCTCGAACTGAAGCTTTCTTT
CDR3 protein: CSVTGARTEAFF

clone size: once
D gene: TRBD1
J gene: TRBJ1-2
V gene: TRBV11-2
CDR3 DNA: TGTGCCAGCACAACTTCCAGGGGGCTCGATGGCTACACCTTC
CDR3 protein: CASTTSRGLDGYTF